This TCR beta chain derives from a study of blood T cell repertoires in COVID-19 (TCRdb year 2020). Turning to the overall study: Samples covering the acute and convalescent phases of COVID-19 were provided by collaborators in the United States, Italy and Spain. Where available, HLA class I and class II types were obtained from metadata supplied by the sample provider rather than from assay-based typing. Sample metadata almost always included a de-identified subject ID, COVID-19 status, age in years and sex. The prospective study material was composed of cDNA or gDNA derived from T cells, B-cell-depleted T cells, or PBMCs. Samples came from the ongoing ImmuneRACE study (first 160 participants) plus 1,254 subjects from 6 global collaborators. The repertoires were released in a freely available public database meant as a resource for research on the immune response to SARS-CoV-2. Subjects who had been exposed to COVID-19, were actively infected with it, or had recovered from it provided the deeply sampled blood TCRbeta repertoires that made up the dataset. General study outcomes and caveats: Clinical and demographic metadata were provided uncurated, with the amount varying by source and participant.

TCRbeta CDR3 regions were amplified from genomic DNA using the immunoSEQ Assay, a bias-controlled multiplex PCR. In the paper's pipeline: The number of nucleated cells in each sample was estimated from the amplification of reference gene primers within the assay. Sequence reads were collapsed and filtered to measure the absolute abundance of every unique TCRbeta CDR3 rearrangement. For each sample, productive Simpson clonality was calculated as the square root of Simpson's diversity index over productive rearrangements. Not all clones reach the TCRdb copy of this immuneACCESS table, which keeps in-frame sequences only. Checked studies attribute under half of the gap to unresolved V genes and leave the rest unexplained. Clone size and the V and J calls come from that table; the DNA yielded D and trimming. The sample data list about 400,000 clones, and approximately 90% of these were observed just once. The ten largest clones take up approximately 1.4% of the sample.

Sequences SGHTA (CDR1) and FQGNSA (CDR2) are obtained from the germline V gene. The V end gives up 1 base and the J end 8 bases, leaving 7 bases in the junction not matched to a gene. Measured from the cysteine to the phenylalanine, the CDR3 is 14 residues long. Of all the DNA, just the CDR3 is kept, 42 bases in frame from base 1. This clone was counted between two and nine times. Its antigen specificity is not known. Base qualities are missing; no much larger clone stands one base away. Whole blood was collected in K2EDTA tubes by collaborating institutions according to the institutions' own protocols. For TCRbeta analysis, collaborator samples were shipped as frozen whole blood, as isolated PBMCs, or as DNA extracted from either sample type.

The chain is encoded by TRBV7-2 joined to TRBJ1-2; TRBD1 lines up with 7 middle nucleotides. The material sequenced was peripheral blood. The TCR originated in a woman in her twenties or thirties with active or convalescent COVID-19. CDR3 loop: CASSLGTGALGYTF. Here is the DNA: TGTGCCAGCAGCTTAGGGACAGGAGCCCTCGGCTACACCTTC. With the portions outside the CDR3 filled from the reference TRBV7-2 and TRBJ1-2 genes, the complete variable region becomes GAGVSQSPSNKVTEKGKDVELRCDPISGHTALYWYRQSLGQGLEFLIYFQGNSAPDKSGLPSDRFSAERTGGSVSTLTIQRTQQEDSAVYLCASSLGTGALGYTFGSGTRLTVV.